The rows below give T cell receptor beta chains drawn from one sample of a study of T cell responses to AZD1222 COVID-19 vaccine. The table came from immunoSEQ multiplex PCR; TCRdb's copy has only in-frame clones and leaves some out. The sample yields more than 90,000 clones, roughly 83% seen once. The specimen comprised peripheral blood, sampled 28 days after the second AZD1222 dose. Source of these receptors: an adult who received the AZD1222 COVID-19 vaccine. CDR3s include the opening cysteine and the closing phenylalanine or tryptophan. The D gene is left open where the match is weak. A row's size may be missing; if present it is once, few, many or a size class.

J,size,V,D,CDR3
TRBJ2-2,.,TRBV21-1,.,CASSKVETGTAGELFF
TRBJ2-1,.,TRBV19,.,CASSWGTSYNEQFF
TRBJ2-5,once,TRBV5-1,.,CASSLGRVVETQYF
TRBJ1-4,.,TRBV3-1/TRBV3-2,.,CASSPSTGTNEKLFF
TRBJ2-5,.,TRBV3-1/TRBV3-2,TRBD1,CASSQPRTGRQETQYF
TRBJ1-5,.,TRBV12-3/TRBV12-4,.,CASSLSRVSQHF
TRBJ1-3,.,TRBV19,.,CASQESPGNTIYF
TRBJ2-7,.,TRBV3-1/TRBV3-2,.,CASSRARNEQYF
TRBJ1-5,once,TRBV2,TRBD1,CASSPGTGGRGNQPQHF
TRBJ1-5,.,TRBV4-1,.,CASSPQAGPQAQHF
TRBJ2-3,.,TRBV9,.,CASSVDSRPTSTDTQYF
TRBJ2-7,.,TRBV28,.,CASGTGPTYEQYF